This T cell receptor (beta chain) emerged from a study of blood T cell repertoires in COVID-19. Study summary: COVID-19 samples collected from the United States, Italy and Spain covered acute and convalescent phases. The analysed material was cDNA or gDNA that came from T cells, B-cell-depleted T cells, or PBMCs.

As originally analysed: By means of reference gene primer amplification, nucleated cell counts were estimated. Profiling relied on immunoSEQ multiplex PCR, and the TCRdb table lists in-frame clones only, not all of them. V, J and clone size were drawn from that table, and D and trimming were deduced from the DNA. The table lists some 130,000 clones, about four fifths of them singletons. In regard to this clone: This could be a read error, since a much larger clone is one nucleotide away. The same CDR3 can be traced to other DNA sequences in this sample.

The CDR3 consists of 13 residues. Germline V lookup: CDR1 SGHTA, CDR2 FQGNSA. Trimming pared 2 bases from V and 0 bases from J, leaving 4 bases between. This clonotype was sampled from a woman in her 30s who had recovered from COVID-19. V is TRBV7-2 and J is TRBJ1-1; D not resolved. The sequenced sample consisted of peripheral blood. The CDR3, as DNA: TGTGCCAGCAGCTTATCTGTGAACACTGAAGCTTTCTTT. Translating it yields CASSLSVNTEAFF.